These T cell receptor beta chains were read from a single sample in a study of PD-1 blockade in mismatch repair-deficient tumors. Assay: immunoSEQ multiplex PCR; the TCRdb copy retains only in-frame clones and omits some. Here the sample spans 50,000 to 75,000 clones, about 91% being singletons. Material: peripheral blood, obtained 52 weeks after starting pembrolizumab. Source of these receptors: an adult with mismatch repair-deficient cancer. Both conserved end residues are part of each CDR3. A D gene is named only where the DNA matches it firmly. Clone size is shown for a subset of rows, as once, few, many or a class of expanded clone.

v_gene	abundance	d_gene	j_gene	CDR3aa	CDR3nt
TRBV29-1	NA	NA	TRBJ1-4	CSVWGGTNEKLFF	TGCAGCGTTTGGGGGGGGACTAATGAAAAACTGTTTTTT
TRBV5-6	once	NA	TRBJ2-7	CASSPGPIPNYYEQYF	TGTGCCAGTAGCCCCGGGCCCATACCAAACTACTACGAGCAGTACTTC
TRBV30	NA	TRBD1	TRBJ2-3	CAWSVPKTGGLSTDTQYF	TGTGCCTGGAGTGTCCCTAAAACAGGGGGACTCAGCACAGATACGCAGTATTTT
TRBV27	once	NA	TRBJ2-7	CASTVNRDTTYEQYF	TGTGCCAGCACGGTAAACCGGGACACCACCTACGAGCAGTACTTC
TRBV5-8	NA	TRBD2	TRBJ2-1	CASSLKGLAYNEQFF	TGTGCCAGCAGCTTGAAAGGACTAGCCTACAATGAGCAGTTCTTC
TRBV18	NA	NA	TRBJ2-5	CASSNLDRQETQYF	TGTGCCAGCTCCAACTTAGACAGACAAGAGACCCAGTACTTC
TRBV7-2	NA	NA	TRBJ2-5	CASSFFVGWAQETQYF	TGTGCCAGCAGCTTCTTCGTCGGATGGGCCCAAGAGACCCAGTACTTC
TRBV7-6	NA	TRBD2	TRBJ2-1	CASSSGLAGGIYNEQFF	TGTGCCAGCAGCTCTGGACTAGCGGGAGGTATATACAATGAGCAGTTCTTC
TRBV28	NA	TRBD2	TRBJ2-2	CAGSGAGANTGELFF	TGTGCCGGCAGCGGAGCGGGGGCCAACACCGGGGAGCTGTTTTTT
TRBV2	NA	NA	TRBJ2-7	CASSVGPGTPGYEQYF	TGTGCCAGCAGTGTGGGTCCCGGGACACCTGGTTACGAGCAGTACTTC
TRBV1	NA	NA	TRBJ2-3	CTSSQAQRTTDTQYF	TGCACCAGCAGCCAAGCCCAGCGGACCACAGATACGCAGTATTTT
TRBV28	NA	NA	TRBJ2-7	CASSLMYEQYF	TGTGCCAGCAGTTTAATGTACGAGCAGTACTTC
TRBV7-2	NA	TRBD2	TRBJ2-1	CASSPPSGRAYNEQFF	TGTGCCAGCAGCCCTCCAAGCGGGAGGGCCTACAATGAGCAGTTCTTC
TRBV29-1	NA	TRBD1	TRBJ2-1	CSVGKDRGAYNEQFF	TGCAGCGTTGGAAAAGACAGGGGGGCCTACAATGAGCAGTTCTTC
TRBV10-3	NA	NA	TRBJ2-7	CAISESYREGYEQYF	TGTGCCATCAGTGAGTCCTACAGGGAGGGGTACGAGCAGTACTTC
TRBV19	NA	NA	TRBJ1-3	CASTVGAGPIYF	TGTGCCAGTACCGTGGGAGCAGGGCCCATATATTTT
TRBV5-4	NA	TRBD1	TRBJ2-7	CASSLADRGHEQYF	TGTGCCAGCAGCTTGGCTGACAGGGGCCACGAGCAGTACTTC
TRBV28	NA	TRBD1	TRBJ2-7	CASSHGTGAYEQYF	TGTGCCAGCAGCCACGGGACAGGGGCGTACGAGCAGTACTTC
TRBV11-3	once	NA	TRBJ2-3	CASSSRHEDTQYF	TGTGCCAGCAGCTCACGACATGAAGATACGCAGTATTTT
TRBV4-1	NA	NA	TRBJ2-5	CASSQERSAQETQYF	TGCGCCAGCAGCCAAGAACGCAGCGCCCAAGAGACCCAGTACTTC
TRBV4-3	NA	TRBD2	TRBJ2-1	CASSQDLLAGGYNEQFF	TGCGCCAGCAGCCAAGATTTGCTAGCGGGAGGTTACAATGAGCAGTTCTTC
TRBV7-9	NA	NA	TRBJ2-1	CASSLDRNNEQFF	TGTGCCAGCAGCTTAGACAGGAACAATGAGCAGTTCTTC
TRBV29-1	NA	NA	TRBJ1-1	CSVVGREAFF	TGCAGCGTTGTGGGCCGTGAAGCTTTCTTT
TRBV15	once	NA	TRBJ2-5	CATSRDDQETQYF	TGTGCCACCAGCAGAGACGACCAAGAGACCCAGTACTTC
TRBV30	NA	TRBD1	TRBJ1-5	CAWSTGGDQPQHF	TGTGCCTGGAGCACAGGGGGAGATCAGCCCCAGCATTTT
TRBV9	NA	TRBD2	TRBJ2-2	CASSVGLAGTGELFF	TGTGCCAGCAGCGTAGGACTAGCGGGGACCGGGGAGCTGTTTTTT
TRBV29-1	NA	NA	TRBJ2-7	CSVKGYSYEQYF	TGCAGCGTTAAAGGATACTCCTACGAGCAGTACTTC
TRBV28	NA	NA	TRBJ2-6	CASSHTSDSPGANVLTF	TGTGCCAGCAGTCACACGTCCGACAGTCCTGGGGCCAACGTCCTGACTTTC
TRBV18	NA	TRBD2	TRBJ2-3	CASSPLAGGTDTQYF	TGTGCCAGCTCACCTCTAGCGGGAGGGACAGATACGCAGTATTTT
TRBV9	NA	TRBD1	TRBJ1-1	CASSPRQGMNTEAFF	TGTGCCAGCAGCCCCCGACAGGGCATGAACACTGAAGCTTTCTTT
TRBV29-1	NA	NA	TRBJ1-2	CSVRGTRGYTF	TGCAGCGTCCGCGGGACTCGGGGCTACACCTTC
TRBV5-1	NA	NA	TRBJ1-4	CASSAGGGNEKLFF	TGCGCCAGCAGCGCGGGGGGCGGTAATGAAAAACTGTTTTTT
TRBV29-1	NA	NA	TRBJ1-4	CSVGYTGRNEKLFF	TGCAGCGTTGGGTATACAGGTAGAAATGAAAAACTGTTTTTT
TRBV7-9	once	NA	TRBJ2-7	CASSFRLGDDPYEQYF	TGTGCCAGCAGCTTCCGACTAGGGGACGATCCCTACGAGCAGTACTTC
TRBV10-2	once	NA	TRBJ2-1	CASGVDEGNEQFF	TGCGCCAGCGGAGTAGATGAGGGCAATGAGCAGTTCTTC